The rows below give T cell receptor beta chains drawn from one sample of a study of molecular identifiers for immune sequencing clone quantification. Using its own MiXCR run on the PCR reads, TCRdb lists one record per CDR3 protein. Of about 510,000 distinct CDR3 sequences detected, about a fifth appear once; the ten largest clones hold about 0.8%. The sample was naive CD8+ T cells from blood, with Jurkat cell RNA spiked in. The receptors were sampled from a human donor in good health. Some libraries in this study had Jurkat cell RNA spiked in. Each CDR3 is given with its conserved first and last residue. A D gene is named only where the DNA matches it firmly. For some rows the clone size is stated as once, few or many, or as a class when expanded; others skip it.

j_call	v_call	clone_size	d_call	cdr3_nt	cdr3_aa
TRBJ1-2	TRBV14	NA	NA	TGTGCCAGCAGTCCCACAGGATCAGACTATGACTACACCTTC	CASSPTGSDYDYTF
TRBJ2-3	TRBV29-1	many	NA	TGCAGCGTTGAAGTGGGGCAGGGGACAGATACGCAGTATTTT	CSVEVGQGTDTQYF
TRBJ1-2	TRBV7-6	few	TRBD1	TGTGCCAGCAGCCCCCTGACAGGGCCGAACTATGGCTACACCTTC	CASSPLTGPNYGYTF
TRBJ2-3	TRBV7-2	many	TRBD1	TGTGCCAGCAGCCCATCAATGGGACAGGGGATCGATACGCAGTATTTT	CASSPSMGQGIDTQYF
TRBJ2-3	TRBV9	many	TRBD1	TGTGCCAGCAGCGTAGCTACAGGGGGAGATACGCAGTATTTT	CASSVATGGDTQYF
TRBJ2-5	TRBV23-1	many	TRBD1	TGCGCCAGCAGTCAATCTTTTGCTAGGGGGCCATCGGAGACCCAGTACTTC	CASSQSFARGPSETQYF
TRBJ2-3	TRBV7-6	many	NA	TGTGCCAGCAGCTTAGAGGGTAGTACGCAGTATTTT	CASSLEGSTQYF
TRBJ1-1	TRBV4-3	many	TRBD1	TGCGCCAGCAGCCAAGCGGCGGGGCAGGGGGCCTCGAAGACTGAAGCTTTCTTT	CASSQAAGQGASKTEAFF
TRBJ1-2	TRBV30	NA	TRBD1	TGTGCCTGGAGAGACAGGGGGTTTAATGGCTACACCTTC	CAWRDRGFNGYTF
TRBJ2-6	TRBV27	NA	NA	TGTGCCAGCAGTGGCCTGACACCTTCTGGGGCCAACGTCCTGACTTTC	CASSGLTPSGANVLTF